The 27 T cell receptor beta chains below come from one sample, sequenced in a study of T cells after yellow fever vaccination. TCRdb used MiXCR to reprocess the 5' RACE reads, holding one entry per CDR3 protein. This table holds about 260,000 distinct CDR3 sequences, around 13% found once. The sequencing here drew on CD4+ T cells sorted from PBMCs, taken 45 days after the yellow fever booster vaccination. The receptors here all came from a man aged 30-40 years who received the YFV17D yellow fever vaccine.

The chain joins TRBV6-2 or TRBV6-3 to TRBJ2-1; D ambiguous. This CDR3 contains 13 residues. V lost 6 bases, J lost 8 bases, and 14 bases lay in between. CDR1 is MNHEY and CDR2 is SVGEGT in the germline V gene. The CDR3 spells CASRTDSDDEQFF. In DNA, the CDR3 is TGTGCCAGCAGAACCGACTCTGACGATGAGCAGTTCTTC.

This clonotype was counted a few times. J is TRBJ2-1 and V is TRBV10-3, with D perhaps matching TRBD1 (5 bases). V was pared by 4 bases and J by 3 bases, with 13 bases between. The germline V gene encodes CDR1 ENHRY and CDR2 SYGVKD. This CDR3 has 15 residues. CDR3 in amino acids: CAISGGADFYNEQFF. CDR3 nucleotide sequence: TGTGCCATCAGTGGGGGCGCCGATTTCTACAATGAGCAGTTCTTC.

This chain connects TRBV7-9 to TRBJ2-5; D not resolved. The CDR3 runs to 13 residues. With 5 bases removed from V and 5 bases from J, the gap between germline ends came to 12 bases. Germline CDR1 is SEHNR and CDR2 is FQNEAQ (reference sequence). This CDR3 reads CASSPPPRETQYF. In DNA, the CDR3 is TGTGCCAGCAGCCCCCCCCCTCGCGAGACCCAGTACTTC.

This clonotype has only a few counts. The V call is TRBV7-2, the J call TRBJ2-7; D is possibly TRBD1 (5 bases). The germline CDR1 and CDR2 sequences are SGHTA and FQGNSA. The CDR3 covers 14 residues. The V and J ends lost 1 base and 2 bases respectively, with 9 bases between them. CDR3 bases: TGTGCCAGCAGCTTAGTCCAGGGCCCCTACGAGCAGTACTTC. It codes for CASSLVQGPYEQYF.

This sequence joins TRBV5-6 and TRBJ2-2; D is ambiguous. Germline V gene sequence: CDR1 SGHDT, CDR2 YYEEEE. The CDR3 has 15 residues. The germline V and J ends were trimmed by 1 base and 6 bases, with 13 bases remaining between them. DNA for the CDR3: TGTGCCAGCAGCTTGCAGGCGAGAGATGCCGGGGAGCTGTTTTTT. It encodes CASSLQARDAGELFF.

This clonotype was seen more than once but under ten times. V usage is TRBV3-1 and J usage is TRBJ2-5, with 12 bases that match TRBD2. This CDR3 is 15 amino acids long. V lost 4 bases and J lost 5; bases outside the gene matches: 5. Germline V gene sequence: CDR1 LGHDT, CDR2 YNNKEL (reference sequence). The CDR3 here is CASSPSGRAMETQYF. DNA of the CDR3: TGTGCCAGCAGCCCTAGCGGGAGGGCCATGGAGACCCAGTACTTC.

This clonotype has more than one count but fewer than ten. The rearrangement uses TRBV15 and TRBJ1-5; tentatively, D is TRBD1 (5 bases). Trimming took off 1 base at V and 4 bases at J, with 5 bases between the two ends. Germline CDR1 is LNHNV and CDR2 is YYDKDF (reference sequence). The CDR3 is 13 residues long. The CDR3 sequence: CATSRGQNQPQHF. The CDR3 DNA reads as TGTGCCACCAGCAGAGGACAGAATCAGCCCCAGCATTTT.

This clonotype was counted a few times. The chain uses TRBV7-9 and TRBJ1-5, with D possibly matching TRBD1 (6 bases). The germline V gene encodes CDR1 SEHNR and CDR2 FQNEAQ (reference sequence). The CDR3 consists of 15 residues. V lost 5 bases and J lost 4, with 15 bases in between. This CDR3 is CASSPTGNGNQPQHF. The CDR3 DNA is TGTGCCAGCAGCCCTACAGGGAATGGGAATCAGCCCCAGCATTTT.

V is TRBV18 and J is TRBJ1-2; tentatively, D is TRBD1 (5 bases). The CDR3 totals 14 residues. Germline-derived CDR1 and CDR2 are KGHSH and LQKENI. V gave up 0 bases and J gave up 4 bases, with 9 bases separating them. CDR3 sequence reads: CASSPPAGTYGYTF. The CDR3 DNA follows: TGTGCCAGCTCACCACCGGCCGGGACCTATGGCTACACCTTC.

This sequence joins TRBV28 and TRBJ1-1, with D possibly matching TRBD1 (5 bases). This CDR3 has 16 residues. Germline CDR1 reads MDHEN; CDR2 reads SYDVKM. Deletions cut 3 bases from V and 1 base from J, with 15 bases between. The CDR3 DNA reads TGTGCCAGCAGTTTTAGGCGGGACTTCGGGAACACTGAAGCTTTCTTT. Residues: CASSFRRDFGNTEAFF.

This clonotype was detected only once. It may be a read error: a sequence one base away is much more abundant. This chain joins TRBV11-2 and TRBJ2-1; D is unclear. The CDR3 spans 11 residues. Germline CDR1 is SGHAT and CDR2 is FQNNGV. The CDR3 DNA follows: TGTGCCAGCAGCCCCTCTGGTGAGCGGTTCTTC. Translation gives CASSPSGERFF.

The chain recombines TRBV5-1 with TRBJ2-3; D gene unclear. CDR1 and CDR2 from the germline V gene are SGHRS and YFSETQ. The CDR3 spans 15 residues. V dropped 7 bases and J dropped 1 base, with 16 bases sitting between them. The CDR3 here is CASRDSTWGTDTQYF. CDR3 bases: TGCGCCAGCCGTGACTCCACGTGGGGCACAGATACGCAGTATTTT.

Remarks on this clonotype: A much larger clonotype is one base distant, so this may be a read error. The genes are TRBV7-2 and TRBJ2-7; no clear D gene. This CDR3 is built from 11 residues. Trimming left V 1 base short and J 6 bases short, with 4 bases between. From germline, CDR1 is SGHTA and CDR2 FQGNSA. This chain's CDR3 is CASSLVSEQYF. The CDR3 DNA reads as TGTGCCAGCAGCTTAGTCTCCGAGCAGTACTTC.

V usage is TRBV10-2 and J usage is TRBJ2-1, with 8 bases lining up with TRBD2. The V gene's germline CDR1 is WSHSY and CDR2 SAAADI. V trimming: 0 bases; J trimming: 9 bases; junction bases outside the gene matches: 13. The CDR3 contains 17 residues. In DNA form, the CDR3 reads TGCGCCAGCAGTGAGTCGAGGGGGGCGGGAGGAAAAGGTGAGCAGTTCTTC. This translates into CASSESRGAGGKGEQFF.

The table lists this clonotype with a few counts. V usage is TRBV11-2 and J usage is TRBJ1-6; D might be TRBD1 (6 bases). The germline V gene has CDR1 SGHAT and CDR2 FQNNGV. The germline V and J ends were trimmed by 4 bases and 7 bases, with 20 bases remaining between them. The CDR3 extends over 17 amino acids. The CDR3, as DNA: TGTGCCAGCAGCTACTTCCTTGGGACAAGGAAAAATTCACCCCTCCACTTT. Its protein is CASSYFLGTRKNSPLHF.

This clonotype was seen a handful of times. This sequence joins TRBV7-3 and TRBJ2-1; 16 bases map to TRBD2. CDR1 and CDR2 from the germline V gene are SGHTA and FQGTGA. Trimming at V came to 5 bases and at J to 2 bases, leaving 9 bases not matched to a gene. The CDR3 extends over 19 amino acids. The CDR3 here is CASSASGTSGRGPYNEQFF. DNA for the CDR3: TGTGCCAGCAGCGCTTCCGGGACTAGCGGGAGGGGCCCCTACAATGAGCAGTTCTTC.

This clonotype was detected many times. V usage is TRBV12-3 or TRBV12-4 and J usage is TRBJ1-6; the D is unclear. Trimming removed 5 bases at V and 10 bases at J, with 12 bases between. CDR3 length: 13 residues. The CDR3, as DNA: TGTGCCAGCAGTCCCGAAGTCGGGTCACCCCTCCACTTT. Translation gives CASSPEVGSPLHF.

A few counts support this clonotype. The CDR3 DNA is TGTGCCAGCAGAGAGCAGGGGGTCACCGGGGAGCTGTTTTTT. Its translation: CASREQGVTGELFF. The chain has TRBV6-1 and TRBJ2-2; 7 bases are a match to TRBD1. The CDR3 has 14 amino acids. Unmatched junction bases numbered 5, after V lost 6 bases and J lost 4 bases. Germline V gene lookup returns CDR1 MNHNS and CDR2 SASEGT.

This clonotype has a handful of counts. CDR3 loop: CASTKPGASGAAEQFF. The CDR3 DNA reads TGTGCCAGCACCAAACCGGGGGCTAGCGGCGCCGCGGAGCAGTTCTTC. The chain carries TRBV6-2 or TRBV6-3 and TRBJ2-1, with D maybe TRBD2 (7 bases). V lost 7 bases and J lost 10, with 26 bases in between. The V gene's germline CDR1 is MNHEY and CDR2 SVGEGT. The CDR3 runs to 16 residues.

In this sample, this clonotype turned up a few times. The chain has TRBV15 and TRBJ2-7; TRBD1 is a possible D gene (5 bases). The CDR3 covers 12 residues. The V gene's germline CDR1 is LNHNV and CDR2 YYDKDF (reference sequence). V lost 9 bases, J lost 2 bases, and 11 bases lay in between. CDR3 nucleotides: TGTGCCACAGGGGTGGGGACCTACGAGCAGTACTTC. This codes for CATGVGTYEQYF.

This clonotype was counted many times. The rearrangement joins TRBV7-2 to TRBJ2-3; D unresolved. Deletions cut 1 base from V and 6 bases from J, with 5 bases between. Germline-derived CDR1 and CDR2 are SGHTA and FQGNSA. The CDR3 is 12 residues long. In DNA form, the CDR3 reads TGTGCCAGCAGCTTAGGGTGGGATACGCAGTATTTT. It encodes CASSLGWDTQYF. The full variable domain, its missing parts supplied by reference TRBV7-2 and TRBJ2-3, is GAGVSQSPSNKVTEKGKDVELRCDPISGHTALYWYRQSLGQGLEFLIYFQGNSAPDKSGLPSDRFSAERTGGSVSTLTIQRTQQEDSAVYLCASSLGWDTQYFGPGTRLTVL.

This clonotype was observed a few times. The chain carries TRBV7-2 and TRBJ2-7; 8 bases agree with TRBD2. V shed 1 base, J shed 3 bases, and the junction held 5 bases outside the gene matches. The CDR3 contains 15 residues. CDR1 is SGHTA and CDR2 is FQGNSA in the germline V gene. The CDR3 is CASSLGRGLGYEQYF. For the CDR3, the DNA is TGTGCCAGCAGCTTAGGACGGGGACTAGGCTACGAGCAGTACTTC.

As for this clonotype: An end of the junction differs from the germline gene, which may be a read error. V is TRBV12-3 or TRBV12-4 and J is TRBJ2-5; 8 bases fit TRBD2. The CDR3 is made up of 14 amino acids. In DNA form, the CDR3 reads TGTGCCAGCACTTTAGCGGGGACCCAAGAGACCCAGTACTTC. Amino acids: CASTLAGTQETQYF.

The chain links TRBV10-1 to TRBJ2-7; D not resolved. CDR1 WNHNN and CDR2 SYGVQD come from the germline V gene (reference sequence). The CDR3 runs to 14 residues. V was pared by 6 bases and J by 2 bases, with 14 bases between. CDR3 sequence: CASSKASLPYEQYF. The CDR3 DNA sequence: TGCGCCAGCAGCAAAGCGTCACTTCCCTACGAGCAGTACTTC.

This clonotype has a handful of counts. The rearrangement joins TRBV5-6 to TRBJ1-5, with 7 bases identical to TRBD1. Unmatched junction bases numbered 11, after V lost 4 bases and J lost 7 bases. The CDR3 consists of 15 residues. Germline lookup yields CDR1 SGHDT and CDR2 YYEEEE. CDR3 bases: TGTGCCAGCAGCCGACTCGACAGGGTGGGACAGCCCCAGCATTTT. Its protein product is CASSRLDRVGQPQHF. The full variable domain, rest sourced from reference TRBV5-6 and TRBJ1-5, is DAGVTQSPTHLIKTRGQQVTLRCSPKSGHDTVSWYQQALGQGPQFIFQYYEEEERQRGNFPDRFSGHQFPNYSSELNVNALLLGDSALYLCASSRLDRVGQPQHFGDGTRLSIL.

The chain combines TRBV7-8 with TRBJ2-3; D might be TRBD2 (5 bases). CDR3 length equals 15 residues. The germline V gene has CDR1 SGHVS and CDR2 FQNEAQ. Trimming pared 5 bases from V and 7 bases from J, leaving 19 bases between. CDR3 region: CASSTLGSGQNTQYF. DNA of the CDR3: TGTGCCAGCAGCACACTAGGGAGCGGCCAAAATACGCAGTATTTT.

J is TRBJ2-1 and V is TRBV28; D is perhaps TRBD2 (7 bases). V lost 3 bases and J lost 7, with 13 bases in between. This CDR3 has 14 amino acids. The V gene's germline CDR1 is MDHEN and CDR2 SYDVKM. CDR3 protein: CASSFKGGVNEQFF. The CDR3 DNA sequence: TGTGCCAGCAGTTTTAAAGGGGGGGTAAATGAGCAGTTCTTC.